Below are 15 T cell receptor beta chains sequenced from a single sample in a study of T-cell reconstitution after alpha-beta-depleted transplantation in children. Preparation of the TCRbeta library involved a method that used unique molecular identifiers. Via MiXCR, TCRdb re-called the PCR reads, giving one row per CDR3 protein. The sample shows under 450,000 distinct CDR3 sequences, around 16% of them seen only once. Source: PBMCs, mostly from graft donor cells, taken 360 days after TCRalphabeta/CD19-depleted stem cell transplant. All receptors derive from a boy in the first two years of life who had a stem cell transplant for Wiskott-Aldrich syndrome, so the T cells may come from the graft donor.

The table lists this clonotype with a few counts. The chain couples TRBV27 to TRBJ1-1, with D hard to call. In germline, CDR1 is MNHEY, CDR2 SMNVEV (reference sequence). With 4 bases removed from V and 5 bases from J, the gap between germline ends came to 14 bases. The CDR3 covers 14 residues. CDR3 sequence: CASSSPHGGTEAFF. The CDR3 DNA reads TGTGCCAGCAGTTCCCCGCACGGAGGGACTGAAGCTTTCTTT.

A single count supports this clonotype. J is TRBJ2-1 and V is TRBV12-3 or TRBV12-4; 11 positions agree with TRBD1. After removal of 7 bases from V and 9 bases from J, the junction contained 20 bases not matched to a gene. The CDR3 has 18 residues. This chain's CDR3 is CASNRTGGGPSSLSEQFF. Written as DNA, the CDR3 is TGTGCCAGCAATAGGACAGGGGGCGGCCCTTCAAGTCTGAGTGAGCAGTTCTTC.

The rearrangement joins TRBV18 to TRBJ2-2; D is unclear. V lost 4 bases, J lost 4 bases, and 10 bases lay in between. CDR3 size: 14 residues. The germline V gene encodes CDR1 KGHSH and CDR2 LQKENI. The CDR3 region has the DNA TGTGCCAGCTCACGACTTGACGGCACCGGGGAGCTGTTTTTT. It codes for CASSRLDGTGELFF.

This clonotype was detected only a few times. The chain carries TRBV5-1 and TRBJ2-7; 8 bases fit TRBD1. V shed 3 bases, J shed 3 bases, and the junction held 11 bases outside the gene matches. Germline V gene lookup returns CDR1 SGHRS and CDR2 YFSETQ. The length of the CDR3 is 16 residues. The CDR3 spells CASSSFSRGPHYEQYF. CDR3 sequence (DNA): TGCGCCAGCAGCTCATTCTCCAGGGGGCCCCACTACGAGCAGTACTTC.

The chain uses TRBV6-2 or TRBV6-3 and TRBJ2-7, with 8 bases matching TRBD1. The germline V gene has CDR1 MNHEY and CDR2 SVGEGT. The CDR3 spans 14 residues. Unmatched junction bases numbered 11, after V lost 7 bases and J lost 6 bases. The CDR3 sequence is CASTKRGTGGEQYF. DNA for the CDR3: TGTGCCAGCACCAAAAGAGGGACAGGTGGCGAGCAGTACTTC.

This clonotype was seen ten or more times. The V and J genes are TRBV7-2 and TRBJ1-6; no clear D. Germline V gene data show CDR1 as SGHTA and CDR2 as FQGNSA. Trimming cost V 1 base and J 11 bases, with 3 bases left between them. This CDR3 comprises 11 residues. CDR3 coding DNA: TGTGCCAGCAGCTTAGGGACACCCCTCCACTTT. It is translated as CASSLGTPLHF.

This clonotype was seen a handful of times. The V and J genes are TRBV5-1 and TRBJ2-2; D gene uncertain. CDR3 length equals 15 residues. Germline CDR1 reads SGHRS; CDR2 reads YFSETQ. V gave up 4 bases and J gave up 2 bases, with 12 bases separating them. Here the CDR3 reads CASSNRRYNTGELFF. CDR3 coding DNA: TGCGCCAGCAGCAATCGCAGATATAACACCGGGGAGCTGTTTTTT.

This chain joins TRBV5-1 and TRBJ2-1; 8 nucleotides line up with TRBD2. Unmatched junction bases numbered 9, after V lost 4 bases and J lost 6 bases. In germline, CDR1 is SGHRS, CDR2 YFSETQ. The CDR3 is made up of 15 amino acids. The CDR3 is CASSRILAGPNEQFF. The CDR3 nucleotides read TGCGCCAGCAGCCGAATCCTAGCGGGTCCCAATGAGCAGTTCTTC. Full variable domain (missing parts from reference TRBV5-1 and TRBJ2-1): KAGVTQTPRYLIKTRGQQVTLSCSPISGHRSVSWYQQTPGQGLQFLFEYFSETQRNKGNFPGRFSGRQFSNSRSEMNVSTLELGDSALYLCASSRILAGPNEQFFGPGTRLTVL.

This clonotype occurred once. CDR3 sequence (DNA): TGTGCCAGCAGACACCGGGACAGGCTACAAGAGACCCAGTACTTC. It translates to CASRHRDRLQETQYF. The chain joins TRBV6-1 to TRBJ2-5; TRBD1 agrees at 8 bases. The germline V gene has CDR1 MNHNS and CDR2 SASEGT. Trimming took 6 bases from V and 2 from J; bases not matched to a gene: 8. The CDR3 spans 15 residues.

The genes are TRBV12-3 or TRBV12-4 and TRBJ2-2, with a tentative D call TRBD1 (5 bases). V gave up 8 bases and J gave up 6 bases, with 13 bases separating them. The length of the CDR3 is 13 residues. The CDR3 DNA sequence: TGTGCCAGCCAAGACGTGGGGCCCGGGGAGCTGTTTTTT. Amino acid sequence: CASQDVGPGELFF.

In its sample, this clonotype was seen a few times. The J gene is TRBJ2-3, the V gene TRBV11-1; 7 bases agree with TRBD1. Germline-derived CDR1 and CDR2 are SGHAT and FQDESV (reference sequence). CDR3 length: 19 residues. The V gene end was trimmed by 4 bases and the J gene end by 2 bases; junction bases not matched to a gene: 18. CDR3 sequence reads: CASSSPPWTGQLFTDTQYF. CDR3 DNA: TGTGCCAGCAGCTCACCCCCATGGACGGGACAGCTTTTCACAGATACGCAGTATTTT.

This clonotype has at least ten counts. The rearrangement links TRBV4-1 to TRBJ2-5; D is unresolved. This CDR3 is 15 amino acids long. Per germline, CDR1 MGHRA and CDR2 YSYEKL. The V end was cut by 1 base, the J end by 2 bases, with 11 bases between. DNA for the CDR3: TGCGCCAGCAGCCAAGCCACTTGGGCTCAAGAGACCCAGTACTTC. The encoded protein is CASSQATWAQETQYF.

In the case of this clonotype: A much larger clone differs by one base, so this may be a read error. In this CDR3 the conserved last residue, phenylalanine or tryptophan, is missing, so a read error is likely. CDR3 coding DNA: TGTGCCAGCAGTTTAAGGTCCAGGGACGCCGGGGAGCTGTTTTTA. It specifies CASSLRSRDAGELFL. J is TRBJ2-2 and V is TRBV28; either TRBD1 or TRBD2 may fit D (5 bases each). The CDR3 is 15 amino acids. Trimming left V 2 bases short and J 6 bases short, with 13 bases between. Germline CDR1 MDHEN, CDR2 SYDVKM.

There are a few counts of this clonotype. The chain joins TRBV4-2 to TRBJ2-7; 7 positions match TRBD2. The CDR3 runs to 14 residues. V lost 4 bases, J lost 5 bases, and 8 bases stayed unmatched. CDR1 and CDR2 (germline): LGHNA, YNFKEQ. CDR3 sequence (DNA): TGTGCCAGCAGCCGAGGACTAGTAGAAAACGAGCAGTACTTC. This codes for CASSRGLVENEQYF.

This clonotype has more than one count but fewer than ten. The rearrangement uses TRBV20-1 and TRBJ2-2, with 8 bases identical to TRBD2. Germline V CDR1 and CDR2: DFQATT, SNEGSKA (reference sequence). This CDR3 contains 19 residues. The V and J ends lost 0 bases and 2 bases, in that order; junction bases with no gene match: 14. CDR3 sequence reads: CSARDAAAGDKANTGELFF. For the CDR3, the DNA is TGCAGTGCTAGAGATGCGGCAGCGGGAGACAAGGCAAACACCGGGGAGCTGTTTTTT.